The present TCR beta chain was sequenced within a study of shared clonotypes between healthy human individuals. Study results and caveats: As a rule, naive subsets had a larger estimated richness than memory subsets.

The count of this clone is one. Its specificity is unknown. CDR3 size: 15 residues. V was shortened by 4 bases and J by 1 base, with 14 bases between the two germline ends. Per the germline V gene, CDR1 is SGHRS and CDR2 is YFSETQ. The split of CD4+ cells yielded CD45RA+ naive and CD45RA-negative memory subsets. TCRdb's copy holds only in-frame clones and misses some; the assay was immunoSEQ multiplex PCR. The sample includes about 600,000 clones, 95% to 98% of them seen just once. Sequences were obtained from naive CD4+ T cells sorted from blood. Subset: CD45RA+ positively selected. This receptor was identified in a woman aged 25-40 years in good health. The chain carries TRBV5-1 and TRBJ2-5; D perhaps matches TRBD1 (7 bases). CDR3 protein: CASSVQGGGQETQYF. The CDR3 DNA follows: TGCGCCAGCAGCGTGCAGGGGGGCGGCCAAGAGACCCAGTACTTC.